Included here is one TCR beta chain sequence, with context. The antigen is unknown. V lost 3 bases and J lost 5; bases outside the gene matches: 5. The CDR3 is 15 amino acids. Germline V gene sequence: CDR1 SGDLS, CDR2 YYNGEE. Assay: immunoSEQ multiplex PCR; the TCRdb copy retains only in-frame clones and omits some. In the table there are a few thousand clones, approximately 97% of which are singletons. Without labor or membrane rupture, elective cesareans at roughly 37-42 weeks supplied term cord blood. The sample holds sorted live naive CD8+ CD45RA+CCR7+ T cells. This sample is part of a study of naive CD8 T cells in extremely preterm neonates. Findings and limits, study-wide: Shared CDR3 nucleotide sequences: preterm less than 3%, term roughly 0.4%, children more than 0.025%, adults approximately 0.01%.

The chain couples TRBV9 to TRBJ2-3, with TRBD2 identical over 11 bases. Sequences were obtained from naive CD8+ T cells from cord blood. The receptor's source is a newborn in good health. Written as DNA, the CDR3 is TGTGCCAGCAGCGGTAGCGGGGGGGCCCAAGATACGCAGTATTTT. Its protein product is CASSGSGGAQDTQYF.